This T cell receptor (beta chain) was captured by sequencing in a study of monozygotic twins with inflammatory bowel disease. The CDR3 has 15 residues. Germline V gene data show CDR1 as SGHVS and CDR2 as FQNEAQ. Amplification used two nested PCRs: around 17 cycles, then roughly 9 cycles, on TCRalpha/TCRbeta cDNA. TCRdb reprocessed the 5' RACE reads, keeping one entry per CDR3 protein, no DNA. The listing records around 230,000 distinct CDR3 sequences. The sequence came from a human donor with ulcerative colitis or Crohn's disease, or a healthy co-twin of an affected twin (not recorded which). The chain is built from TRBV7-8 and TRBJ1-2; TCRdb picks TRBD1, but there is no DNA to check that call. The sample was blood. CDR3 loop: CASSLESGNSYGYTF.